This T cell receptor beta chain was sequenced for a study of blood T cell repertoires in COVID-19. From germline, CDR1 is SGHTA and CDR2 FQGTGA. The CDR3 contains 14 residues. V was clipped by 5 bases and J by 10 bases, with 20 bases between them. Repertoires were generated with immunoSEQ multiplex PCR, while TCRdb's copy carries only in-frame clones and drops some. The sample records 230,000 or so clones, 80% to 90% being singletons. The sequence came from a woman between 35 and 50 years old with acute COVID-19. V usage is TRBV7-3 and J usage is TRBJ1-1, with D possibly being TRBD1 (6 bases). The sample comprised PBMCs or T cells enriched from blood (not recorded which). The CDR3 sequence: CASSPRGGRDPAFF. CDR3 bases: TGTGCCAGCAGCCCTCGTGGGGGCCGCGATCCAGCTTTCTTT.